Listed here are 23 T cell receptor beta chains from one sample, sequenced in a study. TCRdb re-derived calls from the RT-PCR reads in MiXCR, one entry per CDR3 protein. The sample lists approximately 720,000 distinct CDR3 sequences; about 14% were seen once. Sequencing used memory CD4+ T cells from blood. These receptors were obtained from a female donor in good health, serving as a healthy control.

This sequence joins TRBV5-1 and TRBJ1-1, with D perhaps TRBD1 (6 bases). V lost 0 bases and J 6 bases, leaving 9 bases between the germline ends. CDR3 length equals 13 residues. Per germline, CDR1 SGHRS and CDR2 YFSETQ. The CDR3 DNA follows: TGCGCCAGCAGCTTGGCCAGGGGATCTGAAGCTTTCTTT. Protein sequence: CASSLARGSEAFF.

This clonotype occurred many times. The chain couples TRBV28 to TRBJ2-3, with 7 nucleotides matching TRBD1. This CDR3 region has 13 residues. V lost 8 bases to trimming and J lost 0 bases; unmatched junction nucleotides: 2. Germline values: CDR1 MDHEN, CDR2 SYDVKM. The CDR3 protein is CASRDSSTDTQYF. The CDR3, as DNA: TGTGCCAGCCGGGACAGCAGCACAGATACGCAGTATTTT.

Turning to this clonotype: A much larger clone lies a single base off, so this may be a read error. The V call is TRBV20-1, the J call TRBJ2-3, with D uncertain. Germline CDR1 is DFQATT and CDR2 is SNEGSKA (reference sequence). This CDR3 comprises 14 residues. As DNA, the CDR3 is TGCAGTGCCAAGTTGGTTCGGAACACAGATACGCGGTATTTT. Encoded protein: CSAKLVRNTDTRYF.

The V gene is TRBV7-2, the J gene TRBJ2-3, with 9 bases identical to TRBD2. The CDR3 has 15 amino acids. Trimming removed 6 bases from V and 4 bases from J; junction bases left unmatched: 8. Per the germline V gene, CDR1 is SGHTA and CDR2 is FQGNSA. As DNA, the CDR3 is TGTGCCAGCAGGCCTTTTGCGGGAGGGCCAGATACGCAGTATTTT. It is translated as CASRPFAGGPDTQYF.

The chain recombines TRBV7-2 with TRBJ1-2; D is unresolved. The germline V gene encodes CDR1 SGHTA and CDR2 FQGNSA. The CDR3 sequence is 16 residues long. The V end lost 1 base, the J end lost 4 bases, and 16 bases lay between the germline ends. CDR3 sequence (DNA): TGTGCCAGCAGCTTAGATTCAGGCCGGAAAATCTATGGCTACACCTTC. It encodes CASSLDSGRKIYGYTF. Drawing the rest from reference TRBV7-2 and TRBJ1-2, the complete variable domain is GAGVSQSPSNKVTEKGKDVELRCDPISGHTALYWYRQSLGQGLEFLIYFQGNSAPDKSGLPSDRFSAERTGGSVSTLTIQRTQQEDSAVYLCASSLDSGRKIYGYTFGSGTRLTVV.

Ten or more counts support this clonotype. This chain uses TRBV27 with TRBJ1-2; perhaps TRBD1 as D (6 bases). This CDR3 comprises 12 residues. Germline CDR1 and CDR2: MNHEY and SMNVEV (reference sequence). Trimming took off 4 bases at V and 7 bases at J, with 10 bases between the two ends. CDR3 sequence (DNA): TGTGCCAGCAGTTCCTCGGGGGCTGGCTACACCTTC. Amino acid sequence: CASSSSGAGYTF.

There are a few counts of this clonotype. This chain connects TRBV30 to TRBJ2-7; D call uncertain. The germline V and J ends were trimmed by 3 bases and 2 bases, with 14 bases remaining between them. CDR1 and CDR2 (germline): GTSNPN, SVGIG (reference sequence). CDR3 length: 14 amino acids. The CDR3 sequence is CAWRRLTPPYEQYF. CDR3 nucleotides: TGTGCCTGGAGGAGGCTGACCCCTCCCTACGAGCAGTACTTC.

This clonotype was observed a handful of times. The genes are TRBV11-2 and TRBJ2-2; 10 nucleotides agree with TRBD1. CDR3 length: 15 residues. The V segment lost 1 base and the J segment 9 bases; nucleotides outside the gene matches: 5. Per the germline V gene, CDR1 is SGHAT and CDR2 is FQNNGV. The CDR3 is CASSLGQGAPRELFF. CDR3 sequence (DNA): TGTGCCAGCAGCTTAGGACAGGGGGCGCCGAGGGAGCTGTTTTTT. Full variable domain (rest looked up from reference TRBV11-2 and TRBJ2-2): EAGVAQSPRYKIIEKRQSVAFWCNPISGHATLYWYQQILGQGPKLLIQFQNNGVVDDSQLPKDRFSAERLKGVDSTLKIQPAKLEDSAVYLCASSLGQGAPRELFFGEGSRLTVL.

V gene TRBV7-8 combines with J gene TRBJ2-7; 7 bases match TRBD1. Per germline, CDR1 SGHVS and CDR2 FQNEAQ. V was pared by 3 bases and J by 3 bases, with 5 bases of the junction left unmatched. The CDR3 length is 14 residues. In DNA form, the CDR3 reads TGTGCCAGCAGCTTCGGACAGGCCTACTACGAGCAGTACTTC. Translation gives CASSFGQAYYEQYF.

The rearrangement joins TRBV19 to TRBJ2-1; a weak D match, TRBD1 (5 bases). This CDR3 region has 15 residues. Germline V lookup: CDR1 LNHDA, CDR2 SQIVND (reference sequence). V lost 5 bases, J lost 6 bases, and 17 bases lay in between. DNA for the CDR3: TGTGCCAGTAGTGATAGGACATACTCTCTCAATGAGCAGTTCTTC. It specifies CASSDRTYSLNEQFF.

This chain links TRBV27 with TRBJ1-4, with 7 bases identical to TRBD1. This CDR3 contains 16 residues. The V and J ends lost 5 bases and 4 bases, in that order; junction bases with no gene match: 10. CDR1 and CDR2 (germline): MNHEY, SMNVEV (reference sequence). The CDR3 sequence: CASSPITGTVNEKLFF. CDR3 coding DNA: TGTGCCAGCAGTCCGATAACCGGGACAGTTAATGAAAAACTGTTTTTT.

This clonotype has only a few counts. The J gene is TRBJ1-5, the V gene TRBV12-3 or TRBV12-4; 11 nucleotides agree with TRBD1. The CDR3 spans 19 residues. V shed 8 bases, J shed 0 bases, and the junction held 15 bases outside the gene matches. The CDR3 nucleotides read TGTGCCAGCTCCTTTCACGGGACAGGGGGAATTTATAGCAATCAGCCCCAGCATTTT. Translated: CASSFHGTGGIYSNQPQHF.

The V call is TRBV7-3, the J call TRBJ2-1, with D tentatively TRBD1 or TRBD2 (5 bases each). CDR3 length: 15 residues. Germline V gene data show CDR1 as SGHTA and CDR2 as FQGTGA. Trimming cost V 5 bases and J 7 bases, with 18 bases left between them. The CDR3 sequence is CASSAPGPWGNEQFF. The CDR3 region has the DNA TGTGCCAGCAGCGCGCCGGGGCCTTGGGGGAATGAGCAGTTCTTC.

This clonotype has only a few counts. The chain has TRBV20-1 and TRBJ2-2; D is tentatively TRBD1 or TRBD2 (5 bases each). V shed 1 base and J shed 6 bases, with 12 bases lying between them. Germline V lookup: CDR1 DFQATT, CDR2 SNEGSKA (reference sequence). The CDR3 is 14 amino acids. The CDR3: CSARGGFSSGELFF. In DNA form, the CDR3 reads TGCAGTGCTAGAGGGGGGTTTAGTTCCGGGGAGCTGTTTTTT.

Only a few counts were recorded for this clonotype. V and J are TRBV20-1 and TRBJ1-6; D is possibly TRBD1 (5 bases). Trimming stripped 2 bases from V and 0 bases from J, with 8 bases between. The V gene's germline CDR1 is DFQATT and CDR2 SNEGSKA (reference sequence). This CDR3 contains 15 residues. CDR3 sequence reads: CSARRGSSYNSPLHF. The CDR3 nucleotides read TGCAGTGCTAGACGGGGGAGCTCCTATAATTCACCCCTCCACTTT.

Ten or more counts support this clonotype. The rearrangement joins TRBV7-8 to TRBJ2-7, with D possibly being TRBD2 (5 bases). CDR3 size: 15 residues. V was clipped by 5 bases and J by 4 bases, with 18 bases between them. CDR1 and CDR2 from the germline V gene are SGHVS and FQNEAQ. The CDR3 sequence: CASSPPGYPYYEQYF. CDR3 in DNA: TGTGCCAGCAGCCCCCCGGGGTACCCCTATTACGAGCAGTACTTC.

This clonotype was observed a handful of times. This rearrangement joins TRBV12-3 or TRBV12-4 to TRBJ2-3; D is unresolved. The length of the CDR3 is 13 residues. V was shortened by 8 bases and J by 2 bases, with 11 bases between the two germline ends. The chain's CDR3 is CASCLRFTDTQYF. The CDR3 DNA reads TGTGCCAGCTGTCTACGGTTCACAGATACGCAGTATTTT.

CDR3 protein: CSAIRTSGETQYF. CDR3 coding DNA: TGCAGTGCTATCCGGACTAGCGGCGAGACCCAGTACTTC. V is TRBV20-1 and J is TRBJ2-5, with 10 bases identical to TRBD2. There are 13 residues in the CDR3. CDR1 is DFQATT, CDR2 SNEGSKA, per germline (reference sequence). With V trimmed by 4 bases and J by 5 bases, 4 bases remained unmatched.

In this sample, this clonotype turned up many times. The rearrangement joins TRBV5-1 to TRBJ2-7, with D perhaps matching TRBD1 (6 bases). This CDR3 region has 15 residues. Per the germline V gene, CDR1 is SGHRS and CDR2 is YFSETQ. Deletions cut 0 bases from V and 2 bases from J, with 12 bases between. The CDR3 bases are TGCGCCAGCAGCTTGGCAAGGGGGACAACCTACGAGCAGTACTTC. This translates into CASSLARGTTYEQYF.

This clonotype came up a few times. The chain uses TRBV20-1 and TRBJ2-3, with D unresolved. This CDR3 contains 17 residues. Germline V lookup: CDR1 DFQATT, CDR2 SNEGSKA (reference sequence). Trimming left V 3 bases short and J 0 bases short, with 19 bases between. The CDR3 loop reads CSASDPARPTSTDTQYF. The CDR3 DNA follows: TGCAGTGCTAGTGACCCCGCCAGACCAACTAGCACAGATACGCAGTATTTT.

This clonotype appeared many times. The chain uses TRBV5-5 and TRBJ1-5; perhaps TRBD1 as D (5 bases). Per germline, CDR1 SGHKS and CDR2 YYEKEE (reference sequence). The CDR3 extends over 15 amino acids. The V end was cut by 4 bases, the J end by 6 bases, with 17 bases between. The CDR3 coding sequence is TGTGCCAGCAGCCTAACGTCCGGGACTCCTCAGCCCCAGCATTTT. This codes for CASSLTSGTPQPQHF.

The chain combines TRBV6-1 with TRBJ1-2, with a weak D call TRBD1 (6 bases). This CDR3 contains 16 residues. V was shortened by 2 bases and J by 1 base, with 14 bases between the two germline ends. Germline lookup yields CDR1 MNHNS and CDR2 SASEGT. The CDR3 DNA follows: TGTGCCAGCAGTGAACCCGGACAGAAACTTAACTATGGCTACACCTTC. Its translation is CASSEPGQKLNYGYTF.

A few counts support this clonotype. CDR3 nucleotides: TGCGCCAGCATTGGGGATTCCACTGAAGCTTTCTTT. Amino acids: CASIGDSTEAFF. The rearrangement joins TRBV10-1 to TRBJ1-1; D is uncertain. Trimming shortened V by 7 bases and J by 4 bases, and 10 bases separated the two germline ends. Germline CDR1 and CDR2: WNHNN and SYGVQD (reference sequence). The CDR3 is 12 residues long.